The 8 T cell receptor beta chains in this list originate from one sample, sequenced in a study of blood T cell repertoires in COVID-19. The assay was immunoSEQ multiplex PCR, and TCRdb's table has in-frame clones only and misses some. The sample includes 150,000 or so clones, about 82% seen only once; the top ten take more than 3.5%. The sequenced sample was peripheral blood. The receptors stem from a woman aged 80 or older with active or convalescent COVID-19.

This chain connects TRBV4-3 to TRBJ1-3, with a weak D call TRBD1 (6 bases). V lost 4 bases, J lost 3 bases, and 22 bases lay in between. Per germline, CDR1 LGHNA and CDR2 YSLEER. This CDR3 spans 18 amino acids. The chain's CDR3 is CASSRDATQGIGGNTIYF. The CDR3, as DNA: TGCGCCAGCAGCCGAGACGCCACACAGGGAATAGGTGGAAACACCATATATTTT.

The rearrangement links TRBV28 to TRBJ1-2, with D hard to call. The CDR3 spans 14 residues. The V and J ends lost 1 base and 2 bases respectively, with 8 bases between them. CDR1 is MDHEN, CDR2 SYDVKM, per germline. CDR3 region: CASSLSQANYGYTF. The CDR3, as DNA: TGTGCCAGCAGTTTATCCCAGGCAAACTATGGCTACACCTTC.

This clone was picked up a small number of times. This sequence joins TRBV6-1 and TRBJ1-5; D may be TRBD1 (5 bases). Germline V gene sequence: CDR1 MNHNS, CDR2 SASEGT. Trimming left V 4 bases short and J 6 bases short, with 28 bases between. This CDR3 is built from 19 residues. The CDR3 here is CASSVGLGAGVGRIQPQHF. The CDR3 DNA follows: TGTGCCAGCAGTGTCGGGTTAGGCGCGGGGGTGGGTAGAATTCAGCCCCAGCATTTT.

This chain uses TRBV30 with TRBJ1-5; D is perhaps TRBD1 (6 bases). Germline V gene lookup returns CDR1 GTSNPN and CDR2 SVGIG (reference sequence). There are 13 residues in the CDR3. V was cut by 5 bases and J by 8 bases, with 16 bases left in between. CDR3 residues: CAWDTGNLEPQHF. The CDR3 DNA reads TGTGCCTGGGATACAGGGAATTTGGAGCCCCAGCATTTT.

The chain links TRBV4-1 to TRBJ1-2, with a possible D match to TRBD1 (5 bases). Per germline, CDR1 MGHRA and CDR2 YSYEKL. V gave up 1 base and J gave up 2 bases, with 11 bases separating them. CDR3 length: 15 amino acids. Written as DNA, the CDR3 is TGCGCCAGCAGCCAAGTGGGCCAGGGAAACTATGGCTACACCTTC. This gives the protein CASSQVGQGNYGYTF.

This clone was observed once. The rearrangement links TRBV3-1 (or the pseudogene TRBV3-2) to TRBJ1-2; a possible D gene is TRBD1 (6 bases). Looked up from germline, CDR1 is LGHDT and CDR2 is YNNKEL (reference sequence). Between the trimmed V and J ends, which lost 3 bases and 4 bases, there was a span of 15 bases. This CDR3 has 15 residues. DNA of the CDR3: TGTGCCAGCAGCCAGCAGGGGCGAACTTCCTATGGCTACACCTTC. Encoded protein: CASSQQGRTSYGYTF.

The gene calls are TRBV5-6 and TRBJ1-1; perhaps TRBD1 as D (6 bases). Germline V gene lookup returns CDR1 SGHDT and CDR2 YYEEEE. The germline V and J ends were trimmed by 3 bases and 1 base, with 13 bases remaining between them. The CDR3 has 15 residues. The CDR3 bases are TGTGCCAGCAGCTCCAAACAGGGAGCGAACACTGAAGCTTTCTTT. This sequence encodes CASSSKQGANTEAFF.

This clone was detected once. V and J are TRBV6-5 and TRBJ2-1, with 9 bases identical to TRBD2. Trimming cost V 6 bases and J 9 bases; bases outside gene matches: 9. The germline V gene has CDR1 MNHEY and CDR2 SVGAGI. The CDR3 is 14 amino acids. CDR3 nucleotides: TGTGCCAGCAGCCGCGGGACTAGCCTCTCTGAGCAGTTCTTC. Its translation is CASSRGTSLSEQFF.